This record concerns one TCR beta chain sequence. Arm-PCR of CDR3 regions with iRepertoire HTBI primers generated TCR beta libraries. TCRdb redid the calling of the multiplex PCR reads with MiXCR, one entry per CDR3 protein. Among a few hundred thousand distinct CDR3 sequences listed, roughly a quarter were seen once. Time point here: persistent/refractory GD, antithyroid drugs over 5 years with positive TRAb. RNA isolated from PBMCs was used to make the TCR library. This sample was taken from a study of regulatory T cells in long-lasting Graves disease. V lost 2 bases and J lost 7; bases outside the gene matches: 14. The CDR3 consists of 17 residues. From germline, CDR1 is SGHRS and CDR2 YFSETQ.

Source: peripheral blood mononuclear cells (PBMCs), taken when the disease was refractory, from a patient treated with antithyroid drugs. The chain has TRBV5-1 and TRBJ2-2, with 7 bases lining up with TRBD2. The clonotype was recovered from a female donor with Graves disease. CDR3 protein: CASSFYGGSMLVGELFF. The CDR3 bases are TGCGCCAGCAGCTTCTACGGCGGGAGTATGTTGGTCGGGGAGCTGTTTTTT. The full variable domain, its missing parts supplied by reference TRBV5-1 and TRBJ2-2, is KAGVTQTPRYLIKTRGQQVTLSCSPISGHRSVSWYQQTPGQGLQFLFEYFSETQRNKGNFPGRFSGRQFSNSRSEMNVSTLELGDSALYLCASSFYGGSMLVGELFFGEGSRLTVL.